A selection of T cell receptor beta chains follows, all from one sample in a study of blood T cell repertoires in COVID-19. Sequenced by immunoSEQ multiplex PCR; TCRdb stores in-frame clones only, minus some. The sample records approximately 97,000 clones, around 90% being singletons. Sequences were obtained from peripheral blood. These receptors were taken from a man aged 45-60 years with COVID-19, enrolled during active disease. The CDR3 runs from the conserved cysteine through the conserved F or W. Each record gives: V gene, clone size, D gene, J gene, CDR3 DNA, CDR3 protein. A D gene is named only where the DNA matches it firmly. A clone size is listed for some rows: how often the clone was seen (once, few, many), or a class if it is expanded.

TRBV12-5,.,.,TRBJ1-1,TGTGCTAGTGGTTTGGGGGCGGGCACTGAAGCTTTCTTT,CASGLGAGTEAFF
TRBV3-1/TRBV3-2,.,TRBD1,TRBJ1-2,TGTGCCAGCAGCCAAAGGGACAGGGGCTATGGCTACACCTTC,CASSQRDRGYGYTF
TRBV3-1/TRBV3-2,.,.,TRBJ2-3,TGTGCCAGCAGCCAAGAACCACAGGTGGATACGCAGTATTTT,CASSQEPQVDTQYF
TRBV5-4,.,TRBD2,TRBJ2-3,TGTGCCAGCACCTCCGGGAGGGAAGGTAATACGCAGTATTTT,CASTSGREGNTQYF
TRBV25-1,.,.,TRBJ1-2,TGTGCCAGCAGCCTAGAGGGAGGAGACTATGGCTACACCTTC,CASSLEGGDYGYTF
TRBV6-5,once,.,TRBJ1-1,TGTGCCAGCAGTTACCAGCTTAGACATCTCCCCACTGAAGCTTTCTTT,CASSYQLRHLPTEAFF
TRBV5-1,.,TRBD1,TRBJ1-5,TGCGCCAGCACCCTGACAGGGTGGAATCAGCCCCAGCATTTT,CASTLTGWNQPQHF
TRBV27,.,.,TRBJ2-2,TGTGCCAGCAGTTTTGCGGGGATGGGCACCGGGGAGCTGTTTTTT,CASSFAGMGTGELFF
TRBV20-1,.,.,TRBJ1-1,TGCAGTGCCGGGTGGAACACTGAAGCTTTCTTT,CSAGWNTEAFF
TRBV7-2,.,.,TRBJ2-3,TGTGCCAGCAGCTTAGGGGCGGGGTCAGATACGCAGTATTTT,CASSLGAGSDTQYF
TRBV14,.,.,TRBJ1-1,TGTGCCAGCAGCCAAGTGGGGTTGGGAGCTACTGAAGCTTTCTTT,CASSQVGLGATEAFF
TRBV24-1,.,TRBD1,TRBJ2-3,TGTGCCACCGGATCAGGGGGCGCCCCCCCAGATACGCAGTATTTT,CATGSGGAPPDTQYF
TRBV30,.,TRBD2,TRBJ2-3,TGTGCCTGGAGTGTATGGTGGACTAGCGGGGGGGCGACAGATACGCAGTATTTT,CAWSVWWTSGGATDTQYF
TRBV5-1,.,.,TRBJ1-5,TGCGCCAGTCGTCAGCCCCAGCATTTT,CASRQPQHF
TRBV5-4,.,TRBD2,TRBJ2-2,TGTGCCAGCAGCCCTCTAGCGGGGGCTAACACCGGGGAGCTGTTTTTT,CASSPLAGANTGELFF
TRBV19,.,.,TRBJ1-5,TGTGCCAGTAGTAACAGTAAAAAAGATCAGCCCCAGCATTTT,CASSNSKKDQPQHF
TRBV6-6,.,.,TRBJ1-1,TGTGCCAGCAGTCCCCCAGGGGAGTTCCCTGAAGCTTTCTTT,CASSPPGEFPEAFF
TRBV12-5,.,.,TRBJ1-6,TGTGCTAGTGGTTTGGTACAGAGGGCTGAGGGATCACCCCTCCACTTT,CASGLVQRAEGSPLHF
TRBV7-2,.,.,TRBJ1-1,TGTGCCAGCAGAGCGGATGCGGCGACCCCGAACACTGAAGCTTTCTTT,CASRADAATPNTEAFF
TRBV18,few,.,TRBJ1-1,TGTGCCAGCTCACCGGCCAGGGAGGGTACTGAAGCTTTCTTT,CASSPAREGTEAFF
TRBV5-1,.,TRBD1,TRBJ1-4,TGCGCCAGCAGTGGACGAGGGACAGTTAATACTAATGAAAAACTGTTTTTT,CASSGRGTVNTNEKLFF
TRBV5-5,.,TRBD1,TRBJ2-6,TGTGCCAGCAGCCCCGGACAGGAAACATACTCTGGGGCCAACGTCCTGACTTTC,CASSPGQETYSGANVLTF
TRBV25-1,.,.,TRBJ1-3,TGTGCCAGCAGTGAAATCCCAGGGTATGGAAACACCATATATTTT,CASSEIPGYGNTIYF
TRBV6-4,few,TRBD2,TRBJ2-3,TGTGCCAGCAGTGACTTAGCGGGGGGTACAGATACGCAGTATTTT,CASSDLAGGTDTQYF
TRBV5-8,.,.,TRBJ1-5,TGTGCCAGCAGCTTGGTAGTAGGGGGAAATAGCAATCAGCCCCAGCATTTT,CASSLVVGGNSNQPQHF
TRBV5-1,.,TRBD1,TRBJ2-2,TGCGCCAGCAGCGGGAGGACAGGGGGCACCACCGGGGAGCTGTTTTTT,CASSGRTGGTTGELFF
TRBV30,once,.,TRBJ1-5,TGTGCCTGGAGTGTTTCGGACACAGCCCAGCCCCAGCATTTT,CAWSVSDTAQPQHF
TRBV28,.,TRBD1,TRBJ2-5,TGTGCCAGCAGGGGAAGGGGGCACCAAGAGACCCAGTACTTC,CASRGRGHQETQYF
TRBV9,.,.,TRBJ2-7,TGTGCCAGCAGCGTAGTACCCGCCGGGGAGCAGTACTTC,CASSVVPAGEQYF
TRBV11-2,.,TRBD1,TRBJ2-7,TGTGCCAGCAGCTTTACTTACTCGGGACAGGGGGCTCGCTACGAGCAGTACTTC,CASSFTYSGQGARYEQYF
TRBV10-3,.,.,TRBJ1-5,TGTGCCATCAGGGACAGTAGCAATCAGCCCCAGCATTTT,CAIRDSSNQPQHF
TRBV29-1,.,TRBD2,TRBJ2-3,TGCAGCGTTGCCGGACTAGCGGGGGGCACAGATACGCAGTATTTT,CSVAGLAGGTDTQYF
TRBV28,.,.,TRBJ1-2,TGTGCCAGCAGTTTAACATCAACTAACTATGGCTACACCTTC,CASSLTSTNYGYTF
TRBV5-1,.,TRBD2,TRBJ2-1,TGCGCCAGCAGCTTGGCCTTGCGGGGGGAAAAGAGCAATTACAATGAGCAGTTCTTC,CASSLALRGEKSNYNEQFF
TRBV5-5,.,.,TRBJ1-2,TGTGCCAGCAGCTTGATTCAGAGGGTAGGAGGCGGCTACACCTTC,CASSLIQRVGGGYTF
TRBV5-5,.,TRBD1,TRBJ1-5,TGTGCCAGCAGTATCTCGGGGACAGCTCTGGTCGATCAGCCCCAGCATTTT,CASSISGTALVDQPQHF
TRBV29-1,.,TRBD1,TRBJ1-3,TGCAGTCCCCAAGTACAGGGGTTTTCCCTCAAGAATGGAAACACCATATATTTT,CSPQVQGFSLKNGNTIYF
TRBV12-3/TRBV12-4,.,.,TRBJ1-1,TGTGCCAGCAGTTTGCCAGCGACTGAAGCTTTCTTT,CASSLPATEAFF
TRBV10-3,.,.,TRBJ1-2,TGTGCCATCAGTCATGACACTAACTATGGCTACACCTTC,CAISHDTNYGYTF
TRBV5-6,once,TRBD1,TRBJ1-1,TGTGCCAGCAGCTTCCGACAGGGGGGGATGAAGAACACTGAAGCTTTCTTT,CASSFRQGGMKNTEAFF